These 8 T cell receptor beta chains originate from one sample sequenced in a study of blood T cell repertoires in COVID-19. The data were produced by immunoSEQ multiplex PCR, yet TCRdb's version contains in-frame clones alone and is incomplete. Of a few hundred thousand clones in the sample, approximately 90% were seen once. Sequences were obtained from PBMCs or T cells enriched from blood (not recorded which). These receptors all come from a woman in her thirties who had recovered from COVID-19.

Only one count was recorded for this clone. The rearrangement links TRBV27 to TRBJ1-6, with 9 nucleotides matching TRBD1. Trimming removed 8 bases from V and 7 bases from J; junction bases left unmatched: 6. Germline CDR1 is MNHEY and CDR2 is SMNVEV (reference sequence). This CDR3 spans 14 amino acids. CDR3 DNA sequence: TGTGCCAGCGGATCGGGACAGGGAAATTCACCCCTCCACTTT. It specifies CASGSGQGNSPLHF.

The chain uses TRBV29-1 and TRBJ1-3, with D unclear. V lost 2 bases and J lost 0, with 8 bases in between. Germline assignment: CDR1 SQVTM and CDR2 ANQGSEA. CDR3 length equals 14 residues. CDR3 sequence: CSVEQTYSGNTIYF. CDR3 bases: TGCAGCGTTGAACAAACATACTCTGGAAACACCATATATTTT. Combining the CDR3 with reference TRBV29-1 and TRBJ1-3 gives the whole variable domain SAVISQKPSRDICQRGTSLTIQCQVDSQVTMMFWYRQQPGQSLTLIATANQGSEATYESGFVIDKFPISRPNLTFSTLTVSNMSPEDSSIYLCSVEQTYSGNTIYFGEGSWLTVV.

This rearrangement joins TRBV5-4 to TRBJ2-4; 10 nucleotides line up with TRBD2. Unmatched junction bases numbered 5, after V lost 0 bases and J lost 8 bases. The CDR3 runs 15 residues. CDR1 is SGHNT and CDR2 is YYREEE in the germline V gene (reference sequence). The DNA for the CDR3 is TGTGCCAGCAGCTTGGTAGCGGGGGGAAGGGACATTCAGTACTTC. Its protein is CASSLVAGGRDIQYF.

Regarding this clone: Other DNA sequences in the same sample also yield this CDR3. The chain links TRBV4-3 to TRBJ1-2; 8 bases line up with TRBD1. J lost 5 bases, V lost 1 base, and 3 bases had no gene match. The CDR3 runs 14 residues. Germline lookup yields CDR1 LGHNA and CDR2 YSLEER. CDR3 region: CASSQGQGSYGYTF. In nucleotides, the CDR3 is TGCGCCAGCAGCCAAGGACAGGGGAGTTATGGCTACACCTTC.

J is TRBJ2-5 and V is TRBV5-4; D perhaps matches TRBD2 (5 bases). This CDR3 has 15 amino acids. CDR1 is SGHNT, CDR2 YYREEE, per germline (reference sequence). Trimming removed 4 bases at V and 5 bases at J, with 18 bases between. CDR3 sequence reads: CASSPAARVRETQYF. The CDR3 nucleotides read TGTGCCAGCAGCCCCGCGGCGAGGGTACGGGAGACCCAGTACTTC.

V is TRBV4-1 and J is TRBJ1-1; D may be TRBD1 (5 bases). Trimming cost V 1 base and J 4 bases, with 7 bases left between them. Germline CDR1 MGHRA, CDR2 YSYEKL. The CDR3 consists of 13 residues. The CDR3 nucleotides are TGCGCCAGCAGCCAAGGGGGCAGCACTGAAGCTTTCTTT. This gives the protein CASSQGGSTEAFF.

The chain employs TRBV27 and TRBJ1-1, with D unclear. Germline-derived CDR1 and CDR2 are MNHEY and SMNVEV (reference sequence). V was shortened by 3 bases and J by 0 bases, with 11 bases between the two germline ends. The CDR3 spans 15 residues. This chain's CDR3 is CASSFRRSMNTEAFF. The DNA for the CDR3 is TGTGCCAGCAGTTTCCGGAGAAGCATGAACACTGAAGCTTTCTTT.

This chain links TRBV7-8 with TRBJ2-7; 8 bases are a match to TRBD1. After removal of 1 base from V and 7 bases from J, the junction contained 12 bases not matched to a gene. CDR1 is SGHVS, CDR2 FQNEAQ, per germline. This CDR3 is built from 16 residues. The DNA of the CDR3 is TGTGCCAGCAGCTTAGTCGCCGGACAGGGTGTGTGGGAGCAGTACTTC. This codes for CASSLVAGQGVWEQYF.